A selection of T cell receptor beta chains follows, all from one sample in a study of blood T cells in healthy people across ages. TCRdb re-derived calls from the 5' RACE reads in MiXCR, one entry per CDR3 protein. The profile shows approximately 680,000 distinct CDR3 sequences, roughly 30% of them singletons. The sample taken for sequencing was blood. All receptors come from a woman of 80 years or more in good health. Both conserved end residues are part of each CDR3. D genes are given only for firm matches. Clone sizes are given selectively: once, few, many, or a class where the clone is expanded.

TRBV5-1,.,.,TRBJ1-4,CASSLNGLREKLFF,TGCGCCAGCAGCTTAAACGGATTACGTGAAAAACTGTTTTTT
TRBV29-1,TRBD1,.,TRBJ1-2,CSVEEPGRGNGYTF,TGCAGCGTTGAAGAACCGGGCAGGGGGAATGGCTACACCTTC
TRBV4-3,TRBD1,many,TRBJ1-2,CASSQARTGGFYGYTF,TGCGCCAGCAGCCAGGCTCGGACAGGAGGTTTCTATGGCTACACCTTC
TRBV7-2,.,many,TRBJ2-7,CASSSQYEQYF,TGTGCCAGCAGCTCACAATACGAGCAGTACTTC
TRBV5-1,TRBD1,many,TRBJ1-1,CASSLDVTGVNTEAFF,TGCGCCAGCAGCTTGGATGTGACAGGGGTGAACACTGAAGCTTTCTTT
TRBV6-5,.,few,TRBJ1-2,CASGYSRTRSRNYGYTF,TGTGCCAGCGGTTACTCTAGGACAAGGTCTCGGAACTATGGCTACACCTTC
TRBV5-1,.,.,TRBJ2-1,CASSPTDNEQFF,TGCGCCAGCAGCCCCACCGATAATGAGCAGTTCTTC
TRBV7-9,.,many,TRBJ2-1,CASSLSTMSSYNEQFF,TGTGCCAGCAGCTTATCCACGATGAGCTCCTACAATGAGCAGTTCTTC
TRBV30,TRBD1,.,TRBJ1-2,CAWTRDREDYGYTF,TGTGCCTGGACAAGGGACAGGGAGGACTATGGCTACACCTTC
TRBV6-1,.,.,TRBJ2-1,CASSLRGRGLGDNEQFF,TGTGCCAGCAGCCTGCGGGGGAGGGGGCTAGGGGACAATGAGCAGTTCTTC
TRBV27,.,few,TRBJ1-2,CASSSTAPNYGYTF,TGTGCCAGCAGTTCCACAGCTCCTAACTATGGCTACACCTTC
TRBV20-1,.,many,TRBJ2-1,CRAELVSSSYNEQFF,TGCAGGGCCGAACTGGTCTCTAGCTCCTACAATGAGCAGTTCTTC
TRBV15,TRBD1,many,TRBJ2-7,CATSRAGTGINEQYF,TGTGCCACCAGCAGAGCCGGGACAGGGATCAACGAGCAGTACTTC
TRBV6-5,.,.,TRBJ2-1,CASSYLSGSTGHSGETQFF,TGTGCCAGCAGTTACTTATCTGGGTCCACAGGGCACTCGGGGGAGACCCAGTTCTTC
TRBV25-1,.,few,TRBJ2-7,CASVDPGLRDNEQYF,TGTGCCAGCGTTGATCCGGGACTTCGGGACAATGAGCAGTACTTC
TRBV25-1,.,many,TRBJ2-3,CASSTTRPNTDTQYF,TGTGCCAGCAGTACGACTCGACCTAACACAGATACGCAGTATTTT
TRBV5-1,.,.,TRBJ2-1,CASSPIGGSPSSYNEQFF,TGCGCCAGCAGCCCAATTGGGGGGTCGCCGAGCTCCTACAATGAGCAGTTCTTC
TRBV7-2,.,many,TRBJ2-5,CASSFLGGGLETQYF,TGTGCCAGCAGCTTTCTCGGGGGCGGTTTGGAGACCCAGTACTTC
TRBV20-1,.,.,TRBJ2-3,CSAPRTTDTQYF,TGCAGTGCCCCGAGGACCACAGATACGCAGTATTTT
TRBV30,.,.,TRBJ1-3,CAWTWDIKSGNTIYF,TGTGCCTGGACGTGGGACATTAAATCTGGAAACACCATATATTTT
TRBV9,.,.,TRBJ1-3,CASSLRHQESGNTIYF,TGTGCCAGCAGCCTCCGGCACCAAGAGTCTGGAAACACCATATATTTT
TRBV20-1,TRBD1,many,TRBJ1-6,CSARRDRVNSPLHF,TGCAGTGCACGACGGGACAGAGTAAATTCACCCCTCCACTTT
TRBV20-1,.,many,TRBJ1-5,CSASGGDSNQPQHF,TGCAGTGCTAGCGGGGGGGATAGCAATCAGCCCCAGCATTTT
TRBV28,TRBD1,.,TRBJ2-4,CASSSSAGTVAKNIQYF,TGTGCCAGCAGTTCATCGGCCGGGACAGTAGCCAAAAACATTCAGTACTTC
TRBV20-1,.,many,TRBJ2-1,CSAGTDRRGEFF,TGCAGTGCTGGAACGGACAGACGAGGGGAGTTCTTC
TRBV20-1,TRBD2,.,TRBJ2-1,CSARDRSGRLHEQFF,TGCAGTGCTAGAGATCGCAGCGGGAGACTCCATGAGCAGTTCTTC
TRBV7-2,TRBD1,many,TRBJ1-2,CASSRGQGYGYTF,TGTGCCAGCAGCCGCGGACAGGGCTATGGCTACACCTTC
TRBV6-5,TRBD1,.,TRBJ1-2,CASSLLTGTEGGYTF,TGTGCCAGCAGTTTGTTGACAGGGACAGAGGGTGGCTACACCTTC
TRBV7-2,.,many,TRBJ2-5,CASSRYKETQYF,TGTGCCAGCAGCCGATATAAAGAGACCCAGTACTTC
TRBV7-2,TRBD2,.,TRBJ2-1,CASSLGLGRAYNEQFF,TGTGCCAGCAGCTTAGGGTTGGGGAGGGCCTACAATGAGCAGTTCTTC
TRBV7-9,.,.,TRBJ2-7,CASSTGARIFYEQYF,TGTGCCAGCAGCACTGGGGCGAGAATTTTCTACGAGCAGTACTTC
TRBV29-1,.,.,TRBJ2-7,CSAGGQTYEQYF,TGCAGCGCTGGGGGACAAACCTACGAGCAGTACTTC